These 19 T cell receptor beta chains share one sample of origin, sequenced in a study of T cells in Graves' hyperthyroidism and ophthalmopathy (dated by TCRdb to the late 2010s). The library came from multiplex PCR. Sequenced on an Illumina HiSeq 2000. The TCR beta CDR3 regions were amplified from the RNA transcripts. The TCR CDR3 was subjected to a first round of RT-PCR using the HTBI primer set and the Qiagen OneStep RT-PCR kit. Starting from the raw public reads, TCRdb applied fastp trimming at Q25, assembled clones with MiXCR and retained in-frame beta chains. Identical CDR3 proteins give one entry, which carries the most common genes and DNA. The sample yields a few hundred thousand distinct CDR3 sequences; roughly 15% were counted once. Less than 6.5% of the sample belongs to the ten largest clones. Sequencing was done on a sample of blood. The receptor set was obtained from a woman between 18 and 29 years old with Graves' hyperthyroidism.

This clonotype appeared many times. The chain uses TRBV5-1 and TRBJ1-1; D might be TRBD1 (5 bases). The CDR3 runs 13 residues. Trimming pared 4 bases from V and 2 bases from J, leaving 9 bases between. Germline V lookup: CDR1 SGHRS, CDR2 YFSETQ. In DNA, the CDR3 is TGCGCCAGCAGCAGCGACAGCAACACTGAAGCTTTCTTT. As protein: CASSSDSNTEAFF.

This clonotype showed up many times. This chain links TRBV3-1 with TRBJ2-3; the match to TRBD2 covers 7 bases. The CDR3 spans 17 residues. Germline V gives CDR1 LGHDT, CDR2 YNNKEL (reference sequence). Unmatched junction bases numbered 8, after V lost 0 bases and J lost 2 bases. The CDR3 sequence: CASSQDRRLADTDTQYF. CDR3 in DNA: TGTGCCAGCAGCCAAGATCGTCGGCTAGCGGACACAGATACGCAGTATTTT.

This clonotype was recorded many times. The chain recombines TRBV5-1 with TRBJ2-7; D remains unclear. The germline V gene encodes CDR1 SGHRS and CDR2 YFSETQ. The germline V and J ends were trimmed by 4 bases and 3 bases, with 8 bases remaining between them. This CDR3 is built from 12 residues. The CDR3 loop is CASSANLYEQYF. The CDR3 DNA reads TGCGCCAGCAGCGCGAACCTCTACGAGCAGTACTTC.

In its sample, this clonotype was seen many times. The chain links TRBV20-1 to TRBJ2-1; 7 bases are a match to TRBD1. Trimming took 4 bases from V and 8 from J; bases not matched to a gene: 5. CDR3 length: 12 residues. Germline V gene sequence: CDR1 DFQATT, CDR2 SNEGSKA (reference sequence). CDR3 region: CSAKGAGDEQFF. The DNA for the CDR3 is TGCAGTGCTAAGGGGGCGGGTGATGAGCAGTTCTTC.

J is TRBJ2-3 and V is TRBV5-6; D gene uncertain. Germline V gene lookup returns CDR1 SGHDT and CDR2 YYEEEE. The CDR3 runs 17 residues. V lost 1 base and J 2 bases, leaving 17 bases between the germline ends. The CDR3 protein is CASSLMSQALLTDTQYF. The CDR3, as DNA: TGTGCCAGCAGCTTGATGTCCCAAGCCTTACTCACAGATACGCAGTATTTT.

This clonotype has more than one count but fewer than ten. The chain is built from TRBV12-3 or TRBV12-4 and TRBJ1-2; D is undetermined. The CDR3 has 15 amino acids. V lost 1 base and J lost 8, with 17 bases in between. The DNA of the CDR3 is TGTGCCAGCAGTTTAGTACAGACCGCTGGCCTCGGCTACACCTTC. Its protein is CASSLVQTAGLGYTF.

This clonotype has ten or more counts. V usage is TRBV20-1 and J usage is TRBJ1-2; D is ambiguous. In germline, CDR1 is DFQATT, CDR2 SNEGSKA (reference sequence). The CDR3 covers 12 residues. Trimming stripped 0 bases from V and 2 bases from J, with 4 bases between. The CDR3 DNA reads TGCAGTGCTAGAGATTCCAACTATGGCTACACCTTC. Translation: CSARDSNYGYTF.

This clonotype was observed at least ten times. This rearrangement joins TRBV10-3 to TRBJ2-3, with D perhaps being TRBD1 or TRBD2 (5 bases each). The germline V gene has CDR1 ENHRY and CDR2 SYGVKD. The V and J ends lost 0 bases and 2 bases respectively, with 12 bases between them. The length of the CDR3 is 16 residues. The DNA for the CDR3 is TGTGCCATCAGTGAGTCGTCGGGACGGAACACAGATACGCAGTATTTT. As protein: CAISESSGRNTDTQYF.

There are many counts of this clonotype. The V and J genes are TRBV6-1 and TRBJ1-2; D remains ambiguous. CDR3 size: 15 residues. Germline CDR1 reads MNHNS; CDR2 reads SASEGT. V gave up 5 bases and J gave up 8 bases, with 21 bases separating them. CDR3 bases: TGTGCCAGCAGTCTCGACACCCGTCTAAGTCAAGGCTACACCTTC. Protein: CASSLDTRLSQGYTF.

This clonotype appeared many times. The chain combines TRBV18 with TRBJ2-1; the D gene is possibly TRBD2 (6 bases). Trimming removed 5 bases from V and 4 bases from J, with 6 bases in between. The CDR3 covers 12 residues. Germline lookup yields CDR1 KGHSH and CDR2 LQKENI. CDR3 in amino acids: CASSGGYNEQFF. The CDR3 bases are TGTGCCAGCTCAGGAGGGTACAATGAGCAGTTCTTC. Full variable domain (outside the CDR3, taken from reference TRBV18 and TRBJ2-1): NAGVMQNPRHLVRRRGQEARLRCSPMKGHSHVYWYRQLPEEGLKFMVYLQKENIIDESGMPKERFSAEFPKEGPSILRIQQVVRGDSAAYFCASSGGYNEQFFGPGTRLTVL.

This clonotype was counted at least ten times. DNA for the CDR3: TGTGCCAGCAGTTTATACCTTCAGGGATCCCTCGGTCAGCCCCAGCATTTT. Translation gives CASSLYLQGSLGQPQHF. The chain recombines TRBV28 with TRBJ1-5; D perhaps matches TRBD1 (5 bases). The germline V gene has CDR1 MDHEN and CDR2 SYDVKM. V was pared by 1 base and J by 6 bases, with 19 bases between. The CDR3 consists of 17 residues.

This clonotype was seen many times. The chain is built from TRBV5-1 and TRBJ2-3; the D gene is possibly TRBD1 (5 bases). V lost 4 bases and J lost 1, with 10 bases in between. The germline V gene encodes CDR1 SGHRS and CDR2 YFSETQ. CDR3 size: 14 residues. The CDR3 nucleotides read TGCGCCAGCAGCAAAGGACAAGGCACAGATACGCAGTATTTT. This translates into CASSKGQGTDTQYF.

The V and J genes are TRBV18 and TRBJ1-1, with a possible D match to TRBD1 (5 bases). The CDR3 has 14 residues. Germline CDR1 KGHSH, CDR2 LQKENI. The V end was cut by 2 bases, the J end by 4 bases, with 11 bases between. Written as DNA, the CDR3 is TGTGCCAGCTCACCATTAAGCCAGGGCACTGAAGCTTTCTTT. It yields the protein CASSPLSQGTEAFF.

This clonotype showed up many times. The chain has TRBV29-1 and TRBJ2-1, with a possible D match to TRBD2 (5 bases). CDR1 and CDR2 from the germline V gene are SQVTM and ANQGSEA. Trimming pared 6 bases from V and 5 bases from J, leaving 5 bases between. The CDR3 runs to 10 residues. Here the CDR3 reads CSVGDNEQFF. The CDR3 nucleotides are TGCAGCGTGGGAGACAATGAGCAGTTCTTC.

V is TRBV20-1 and J is TRBJ1-5; TRBD1 matches 7 bases. CDR1 and CDR2 (germline): DFQATT, SNEGSKA (reference sequence). The CDR3 covers 13 residues. The J segment lost 4 bases and the V segment lost 5 bases, leaving 5 bases of the junction unmatched. The CDR3 spells CSAEGQNNQPQHF. CDR3 in DNA: TGCAGTGCTGAGGGACAGAATAATCAGCCCCAGCATTTT.

This clonotype was counted at least ten times. The genes are TRBV12-3 or TRBV12-4 and TRBJ2-2; D is uncertain. CDR3 length: 11 amino acids. V lost 2 bases to trimming and J lost 6 bases, with 1 base between them. CDR3 in amino acids: CASSLPGELFF. In nucleotides, the CDR3 is TGTGCCAGCAGTTTACCCGGGGAGCTGTTTTTT.

This clonotype was observed a single time. This rearrangement joins TRBV29-1 to TRBJ1-1; D ambiguous. The CDR3 spans 13 residues. Deletions cut 2 bases from V and 5 bases from J, with 12 bases between. CDR1 and CDR2 (germline): SQVTM, ANQGSEA. CDR3 coding DNA: TGCAGCGTTGAAAGCGGGGAAGGGACTGAAGCTTTCTTT. It yields the protein CSVESGEGTEAFF.

The J gene is TRBJ2-7, the V gene TRBV6-1; TRBD1 or TRBD2 may be the D gene (5 bases each). This CDR3 is 15 amino acids long. Germline loops: CDR1 MNHNS, CDR2 SASEGT. The ends were cut back, 6 bases at V and 5 bases at J, with 20 bases in the middle. CDR3 sequence: CASRAIGTRKDEQYF. CDR3 bases: TGTGCCAGCAGGGCGATTGGGACCCGAAAAGACGAGCAGTACTTC.

This clonotype occurred many times. The chain joins TRBV12-3 or TRBV12-4 to TRBJ1-5; 9 bases line up with TRBD1. Trimming cost V 1 base and J 11 bases; bases outside gene matches: 15. CDR3 length: 17 residues. The CDR3 DNA reads as TGTGCCAGCAGTTTAGGGGTCGGGACAGGGCTTCCGAGGGCCCAGCATTTT. Protein: CASSLGVGTGLPRAQHF.